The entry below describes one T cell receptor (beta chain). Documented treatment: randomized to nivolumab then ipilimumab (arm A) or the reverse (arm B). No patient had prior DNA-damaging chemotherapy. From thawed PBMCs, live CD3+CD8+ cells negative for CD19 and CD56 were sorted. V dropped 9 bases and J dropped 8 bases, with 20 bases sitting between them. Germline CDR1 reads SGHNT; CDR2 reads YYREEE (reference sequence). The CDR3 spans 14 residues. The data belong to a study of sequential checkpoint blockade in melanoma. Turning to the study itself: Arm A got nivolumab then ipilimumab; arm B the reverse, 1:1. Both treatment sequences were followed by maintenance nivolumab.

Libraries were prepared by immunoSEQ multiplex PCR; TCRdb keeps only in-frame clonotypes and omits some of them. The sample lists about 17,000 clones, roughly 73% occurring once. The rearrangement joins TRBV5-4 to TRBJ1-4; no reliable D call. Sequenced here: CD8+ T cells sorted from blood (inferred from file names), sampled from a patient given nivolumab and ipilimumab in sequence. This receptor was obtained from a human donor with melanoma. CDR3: CATRREVREEKLFF. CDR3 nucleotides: TGTGCCACCAGAAGGGAGGTCCGCGAGGAAAAACTGTTTTTT.